Detailed here is one TCR beta chain. The sample belongs to a study of early T cells in non-severe SARS-CoV-2 infection. In the study overall: Sequencing was performed on bulk RNA from unsorted whole blood, leaving chains unpaired.

TCRdb re-called the 5' RACE reads with MiXCR, one entry per CDR3 protein. The table shows approximately 77,000 distinct CDR3 sequences, with 12% occurring only once. The receptor was derived from an adult who was a healthcare worker with PCR-confirmed SARS-CoV-2 infection or an uninfected control (not recorded which). The donor label of this sample is uncertain. Sequenced here: whole blood, sampled at baseline.

The CDR3 protein is CAPTSGKLDEQFF. The CDR3 DNA reads TGTGCCCCTACTAGCGGGAAGTTAGATGAGCAGTTCTTC. The chain couples TRBV24-1 to TRBJ2-1; 10 bases are shared with TRBD2. The J segment lost 8 bases and the V segment lost 12 bases, leaving 9 bases of the junction unmatched. The germline CDR1 and CDR2 sequences are KGHDR and SFDVKD. The CDR3 totals 13 residues.